This is a list of T cell receptor beta chains from one sample in a study of T cell clusters in autoimmune cytopenias. TCRdb reprocessed the multiplex PCR reads and keeps a single row for each CDR3 protein, giving no DNA. This sample contains a few thousand distinct CDR3 sequences. The data also belong to a second study, concerning T cell repertoires in aging, cancer and after chemotherapy.

What was sequenced was peripheral blood. All receptors come from a human donor in good health. Both conserved end residues are part of each CDR3. Each record gives: clone size, J gene, V gene, CDR3 protein. Clone size is stated in some rows and not others, as once, few, many or a class when expanded.

medium-sized	TRBJ2-3	TRBV19	CASSIDLGRDTQYF
.	TRBJ1-4	TRBV7-9	CASSPRPQGTNEKLFF
medium-sized	TRBJ2-3	TRBV5-6	CASSLIGTGDTQYF
.	TRBJ2-7	TRBV7-2	CASSRDFSSYEQYF
medium-sized	TRBJ1-4	TRBV10-3	CAISEPRNEKLFF
medium-sized	TRBJ2-1	TRBV5-6	CASSLAASPAYNEQFF
medium-sized	TRBJ1-2	TRBV6-1	CASSEGIVPYGYTF
medium-sized	TRBJ2-2	TRBV6-2/TRBV6-3	CASRDYSGPWGGELFF
medium-sized	TRBJ1-5	TRBV6-6	CASSLPSDGSNQPQHF
.	TRBJ1-1	TRBV7-2	CASRRDGTPTEAFF
medium-sized	TRBJ1-3	TRBV15	CATSAPRQVAGNTIYF
medium-sized	TRBJ2-3	TRBV24-1	CATSDPPPDTQYF
medium-sized	TRBJ1-5	TRBV19	CASSSGNQPQHF
.	TRBJ1-4	TRBV7-2	CASSLRPEKLFF
medium-sized	TRBJ2-4	TRBV13	CASSLVRGPSNLAKNIQYF
.	TRBJ2-1	TRBV20-1	CSARGGVGSYNEQFF
large	TRBJ2-2	TRBV29-1	CSVLAGDTGELFF
medium-sized	TRBJ2-7	TRBV27	CASRGWTSGSYEQYF
.	TRBJ2-1	TRBV18	CASSQSDPSSSEQFF
medium-sized	TRBJ2-5	TRBV19	CASIGTGRFEEETQYF
.	TRBJ1-4	TRBV5-8	CASSPAVVINEKLFF
medium-sized	TRBJ1-2	TRBV18	CASLPGQLGGYTF
medium-sized	TRBJ2-5	TRBV29-1	CSPGGGETQYF
medium-sized	TRBJ2-1	TRBV6-1	CATMGGRTFYNEQFF
medium-sized	TRBJ1-1	TRBV13	CASSLLNRGQNTEAFF
.	TRBJ2-1	TRBV4-3	CASSQGVARISSYNEQFF
.	TRBJ2-1	TRBV14	CASSRDRGLLRFF
.	TRBJ1-4	TRBV18	CASSPLPGTGSEKLFF
medium-sized	TRBJ1-3	TRBV5-4	CASSFRGRNTIYF
medium-sized	TRBJ2-7	TRBV6-2/TRBV6-3	CASSPLRQGGFGAYEQYF
medium-sized	TRBJ1-2	TRBV19	CASSMDRNYGYTF
medium-sized	TRBJ1-2	TRBV10-3	CAIEGGYGYTF
.	TRBJ1-2	TRBV5-4	CASRQAGSNYGYTF
.	TRBJ1-2	TRBV7-2	CASSFNLISRHGYTF
medium-sized	TRBJ1-1	TRBV29-1	CSVRGQTEAFF